These 24 T cell receptor beta chains came from one sample sequenced in a study of T-cell reconstitution after alpha-beta-depleted transplantation in children. A TCRbeta library incorporating unique molecular identifiers was prepared. Via MiXCR, TCRdb re-called the PCR reads, giving one row per CDR3 protein. The sample consists of about 600,000 distinct CDR3 sequences, approximately 13% of them appearing once. Source: PBMCs, mostly from graft donor cells, taken 360 days after TCRalphabeta/CD19-depleted stem cell transplant. The receptors originated from a male patient younger than 18 who had a stem cell transplant for acute myeloid leukemia, so the T cells may come from the graft donor.

The V and J genes are TRBV4-3 and TRBJ2-5, with 7 bases fitting TRBD1. Germline CDR1 and CDR2: LGHNA and YSLEER. V dropped 1 base and J dropped 2; count of bases not matched to a gene: 16. This CDR3 is 19 amino acids long. The CDR3 loop reads CASSQGRRGLAGMQETQYF. The DNA of the CDR3 is TGCGCCAGCAGCCAAGGACGCAGGGGGTTGGCGGGTATGCAAGAGACCCAGTACTTC.

This clonotype was counted ten times or more. This sequence joins TRBV27 and TRBJ2-7; 9 bases fit TRBD1. The length of the CDR3 is 14 residues. Germline trimming cut 2 bases from V and 5 bases from J; bases unmatched to any gene: 4. Per germline, CDR1 MNHEY and CDR2 SMNVEV (reference sequence). This CDR3 reads CASSLNRGLDEQYF. CDR3 DNA sequence: TGTGCCAGCAGTTTAAACAGGGGGCTTGACGAGCAGTACTTC.

This clonotype was seen many times. This rearrangement joins TRBV29-1 to TRBJ2-2; 7 bases match TRBD1. The CDR3 runs 12 residues. With V trimmed by 3 bases and J by 7 bases, 2 bases remained unmatched. Germline values: CDR1 SQVTM, CDR2 ANQGSEA. This CDR3 is CSVDAGGGELFF. CDR3 DNA: TGCAGCGTTGACGCAGGGGGCGGGGAGCTGTTTTTT.

The chain couples TRBV19 to TRBJ1-1; no clear D. Germline V gene sequence: CDR1 LNHDA, CDR2 SQIVND (reference sequence). This CDR3 is 16 amino acids long. Trimming removed 3 bases from V and 0 bases from J, with 14 bases in between. For the CDR3, the DNA is TGTGCCAGTAGTATCAGGATAGCCTCAATGAACACTGAAGCTTTCTTT. It encodes CASSIRIASMNTEAFF.

This clonotype was counted a few times. V gene TRBV27 combines with J gene TRBJ2-3; TRBD2 matches at 9 bases. V dropped 3 bases and J dropped 3; count of bases not matched to a gene: 10. Germline CDR1 is MNHEY and CDR2 is SMNVEV (reference sequence). There are 17 residues in the CDR3. This CDR3 is CASSFLSAGGPTDTQYF. The CDR3 nucleotides are TGTGCCAGCAGTTTCCTCTCGGCGGGAGGGCCAACAGATACGCAGTATTTT.

The chain recombines TRBV7-2 with TRBJ1-5; 7 nucleotides line up with TRBD1. The ends lost 1 base at V and 6 bases at J; junction bases unmatched: 9. The CDR3 loop spans 16 amino acids. The V gene's germline CDR1 is SGHTA and CDR2 FQGNSA. Here the CDR3 reads CASSLEGRGIGQPQHF. The CDR3 bases are TGTGCCAGCAGCTTAGAGGGCAGGGGGATTGGTCAGCCCCAGCATTTT. The whole variable domain, filled in from reference TRBV7-2 and TRBJ1-5, reads GAGVSQSPSNKVTEKGKDVELRCDPISGHTALYWYRQSLGQGLEFLIYFQGNSAPDKSGLPSDRFSAERTGGSVSTLTIQRTQQEDSAVYLCASSLEGRGIGQPQHFGDGTRLSIL.

This clonotype occurred many times. The chain combines TRBV5-1 with TRBJ2-7; maybe TRBD2 (5 bases). CDR3 length equals 14 residues. Germline CDR1 reads SGHRS; CDR2 reads YFSETQ. Trimming removed 2 bases at V and 3 bases at J, with 12 bases between. The CDR3 region has the DNA TGCGCCAGCAGCTTACGGTCTAGCAACTACGAGCAGTACTTC. The encoded protein is CASSLRSSNYEQYF.

The J gene is TRBJ1-2, the V gene TRBV11-2; D gene unclear. The length of the CDR3 is 19 residues. Germline-derived CDR1 and CDR2 are SGHAT and FQNNGV. V shed 1 base and J shed 4 bases, with 25 bases lying between them. The CDR3: CASSLGPASGRASRYGYTF. For the CDR3, the DNA is TGTGCCAGCAGCTTAGGCCCGGCCAGCGGGAGGGCCTCTCGCTATGGCTACACCTTC.

This clonotype was seen a handful of times. The chain uses TRBV12-3 or TRBV12-4 and TRBJ2-7; weak D call: TRBD2 (7 bases). This CDR3 comprises 15 residues. V was cut by 3 bases and J by 6 bases, with 18 bases left in between. The CDR3 DNA sequence: TGTGCCAGCAGTTTCCAAGGGGGACTACCCCTCGAGCAGTACTTC. It encodes CASSFQGGLPLEQYF.

The J gene is TRBJ1-5, the V gene TRBV4-1, with a weak D call TRBD1 (5 bases). The V end was cut by 4 bases, the J end by 6 bases, with 16 bases between. The CDR3 is 15 residues long. Germline V lookup: CDR1 MGHRA, CDR2 YSYEKL. CDR3 loop: CASSPKRGQRQPQHF. The CDR3 DNA sequence: TGCGCCAGCAGCCCAAAGAGGGGTCAACGTCAGCCCCAGCATTTT.

The V and J genes are TRBV12-3 or TRBV12-4 and TRBJ2-1, with a tentative D call TRBD1 (7 bases). Trimming left V 10 bases short and J 6 bases short, with 16 bases between. The CDR3 consists of 13 residues. Here the CDR3 DNA reads TGTGCCACCGCGGGGACAGTCGGCAATGAGCAGTTCTTC. This codes for CATAGTVGNEQFF.

The chain combines TRBV7-9 with TRBJ2-2, with TRBD2 matching over 8 bases. J was trimmed by 5 bases and V by 5 bases; bases with no gene match: 13. The CDR3 totals 17 residues. Germline values: CDR1 SEHNR, CDR2 FQNEAQ (reference sequence). CDR3 nucleotide sequence: TGTGCCAGCAGCCGTACTGTGAATAGCGGGACAACCGGGGAGCTGTTTTTT. Encoded protein: CASSRTVNSGTTGELFF.

This clonotype was seen repeatedly, ten times or more. V and J are TRBV5-1 and TRBJ2-3; no definite D call. Germline CDR1 reads SGHRS; CDR2 reads YFSETQ. This CDR3 contains 13 residues. Trimming took off 0 bases at V and 3 bases at J, with 5 bases between the two ends. This CDR3 reads CASSLEGTDTQYF. In DNA form, the CDR3 reads TGCGCCAGCAGCTTGGAAGGAACAGATACGCAGTATTTT.

This clonotype was seen many times. The J gene is TRBJ1-1, the V gene TRBV12-3 or TRBV12-4; tentative D call: TRBD1 (6 bases). There are 15 residues in the CDR3. Trimming shortened V by 5 bases and J by 3 bases, and 16 bases separated the two germline ends. The CDR3 nucleotides read TGTGCCAGCAGTACACAGGGAAGGAGGGACACTGAAGCTTTCTTT. It codes for CASSTQGRRDTEAFF.

This clonotype came up a few times. The rearrangement links TRBV29-1 to TRBJ2-2; 7 nucleotides agree with TRBD2. The length of the CDR3 is 14 residues. V trimming: 4 bases; J trimming: 2 bases; junction bases outside the gene matches: 4. The germline V gene has CDR1 SQVTM and CDR2 ANQGSEA. Here the CDR3 reads CSVGSGTNTGELFF. CDR3 in DNA: TGCAGCGTTGGGAGCGGGACCAACACCGGGGAGCTGTTTTTT.

The rearrangement links TRBV7-6 to TRBJ2-5; D may be TRBD1 (6 bases). Trimming left V 4 bases short and J 2 bases short, with 14 bases between. Germline CDR1 SGHVS, CDR2 FNYEAQ. This CDR3 is built from 15 residues. The CDR3 nucleotides are TGTGCCAGCAGCTCTTGGACAGCACCACAAGAGACCCAGTACTTC. This encodes CASSSWTAPQETQYF.

There are a few counts of this clonotype. This chain uses TRBV4-3 with TRBJ1-4; no reliable D call. V shed 4 bases and J shed 3 bases, with 6 bases lying between them. The CDR3 has 13 amino acids. Germline V gene data show CDR1 as LGHNA and CDR2 as YSLEER. Here the CDR3 DNA reads TGCGCCAGCAGCCTAATGGCTAATGAAAAACTGTTTTTT. It is translated as CASSLMANEKLFF.

There are many counts of this clonotype. The CDR3 DNA reads TGTGCCAGCAGCTTATCCCAGGGCGCGTACCAAGAGACCCAGTACTTC. This gives the protein CASSLSQGAYQETQYF. The V call is TRBV7-2, the J call TRBJ2-5; possibly TRBD1 for D (5 bases). Germline CDR1 is SGHTA and CDR2 is FQGNSA. The CDR3 is 16 amino acids. V was pared by 2 bases and J by 0 bases, with 13 bases between.

In this sample, this clonotype turned up many times. The rearrangement uses TRBV28 and TRBJ2-7, with 7 bases identical to TRBD2. The CDR3 is made up of 13 amino acids. V shed 11 bases, J shed 3 bases, and the junction held 10 bases outside the gene matches. Germline V gene lookup returns CDR1 MDHEN and CDR2 SYDVKM. Written as DNA, the CDR3 is TGTGCCCACCGCCCAAGCGGGGACTACGAGCAGTACTTC. The encoded protein is CAHRPSGDYEQYF.

This clonotype was picked up a small number of times. The rearrangement uses TRBV28 and TRBJ1-1; 9 nucleotides match TRBD1. Losses at the gene ends were 4 bases for V and 1 base for J; bases not matched to a gene: 4. The CDR3 extends over 15 amino acids. CDR1 and CDR2 (germline): MDHEN, SYDVKM. This chain's CDR3 is CASSSSTGGNTEAFF. The CDR3 region has the DNA TGTGCCAGCAGTTCCTCGACAGGGGGGAACACTGAAGCTTTCTTT.

This clonotype was detected only once. The chain employs TRBV28 and TRBJ2-5, with 8 positions matching TRBD1. V shed 5 bases and J 8 bases; nucleotides not matched to a gene: 10. Per germline, CDR1 MDHEN and CDR2 SYDVKM. The length of the CDR3 is 14 residues. The CDR3 DNA is TGTGCCAGCAGTCCAGACAGGGGCTTGGAAACCCAGTACTTC. Protein sequence: CASSPDRGLETQYF.

This rearrangement joins TRBV25-1 to TRBJ2-1, with a weak D call TRBD2 (5 bases). Germline CDR1 is MGHDK and CDR2 is SYGVNS. V was pared by 5 bases and J by 4 bases, with 18 bases between. The CDR3 covers 16 residues. The CDR3 is CASSPTRVPSYNEQFF. The DNA of the CDR3 is TGTGCCAGCAGTCCAACTAGGGTCCCCAGTTACAATGAGCAGTTCTTC.

This clonotype has ten or more counts. The chain recombines TRBV9 with TRBJ2-1; D unclear. The CDR3 extends over 12 amino acids. V dropped 2 bases and J dropped 7 bases, with 7 bases sitting between them. Germline CDR1 SGDLS, CDR2 YYNGEE. The CDR3 spells CASSVLGNEQFF. CDR3 coding DNA: TGTGCCAGCAGCGTGCTAGGGAATGAGCAGTTCTTC.

This clonotype was recorded many times. This chain connects TRBV5-1 to TRBJ2-1; D gene unclear. There are 16 residues in the CDR3. The V gene's germline CDR1 is SGHRS and CDR2 YFSETQ. The ends were cut back, 0 bases at V and 5 bases at J, with 15 bases in the middle. The CDR3 region has the DNA TGCGCCAGCAGCTTGGCGGTCACAAAGCCCCACAATGAGCAGTTCTTC. It encodes CASSLAVTKPHNEQFF.